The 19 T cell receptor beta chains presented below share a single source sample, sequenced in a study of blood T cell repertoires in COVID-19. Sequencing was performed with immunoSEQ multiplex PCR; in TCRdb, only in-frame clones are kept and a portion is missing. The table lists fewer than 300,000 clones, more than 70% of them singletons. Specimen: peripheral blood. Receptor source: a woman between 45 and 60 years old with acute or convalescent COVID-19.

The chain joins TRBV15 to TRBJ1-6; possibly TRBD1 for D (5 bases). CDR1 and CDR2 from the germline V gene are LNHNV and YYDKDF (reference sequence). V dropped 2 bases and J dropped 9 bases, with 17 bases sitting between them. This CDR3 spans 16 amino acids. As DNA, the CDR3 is TGTGCCACCAGCAGAAAGAGACCCGGGGGAGCTTCACCCCTCCACTTT. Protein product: CATSRKRPGGASPLHF.

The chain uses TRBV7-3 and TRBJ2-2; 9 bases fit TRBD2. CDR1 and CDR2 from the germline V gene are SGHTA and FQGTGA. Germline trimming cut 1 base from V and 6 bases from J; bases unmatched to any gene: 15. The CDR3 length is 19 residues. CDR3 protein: CASSLRQTSGGRRAGELFF. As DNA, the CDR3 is TGTGCCAGCAGCTTAAGACAGACTAGCGGAGGGAGGAGGGCCGGGGAGCTGTTTTTT.

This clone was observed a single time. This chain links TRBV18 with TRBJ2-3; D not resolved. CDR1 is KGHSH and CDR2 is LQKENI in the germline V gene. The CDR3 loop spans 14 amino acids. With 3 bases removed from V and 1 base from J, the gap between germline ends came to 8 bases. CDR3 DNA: TGTGCCAGCTCACCTCCAAGCGGCACAGATACGCAGTATTTT. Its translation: CASSPPSGTDTQYF.

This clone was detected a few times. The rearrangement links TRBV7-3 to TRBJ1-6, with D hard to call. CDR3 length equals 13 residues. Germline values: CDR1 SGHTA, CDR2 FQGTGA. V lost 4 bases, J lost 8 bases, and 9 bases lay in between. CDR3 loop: CASSSQQDSPLHF. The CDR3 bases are TGTGCCAGCAGCTCCCAGCAGGATTCACCCCTCCACTTT.

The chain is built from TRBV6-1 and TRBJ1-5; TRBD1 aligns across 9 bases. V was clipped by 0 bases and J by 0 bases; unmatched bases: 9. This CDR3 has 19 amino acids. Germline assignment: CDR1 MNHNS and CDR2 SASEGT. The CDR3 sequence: CASSEAGTGNYYSNQPQHF. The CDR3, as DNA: TGTGCCAGCAGTGAAGCAGGGACAGGGAACTATTATAGCAATCAGCCCCAGCATTTT.

CDR3 sequence reads: CASRPGTATNYGYTF. For the CDR3, the DNA is TGTGCCAGTCGCCCAGGGACAGCGACTAACTATGGCTACACCTTC. The chain joins TRBV19 to TRBJ1-2, with TRBD1 matching over 7 bases. The CDR3 is made up of 15 amino acids. Germline V gene sequence: CDR1 LNHDA, CDR2 SQIVND (reference sequence). V dropped 8 bases and J dropped 0; count of bases not matched to a gene: 9. The complete variable domain, with remaining parts taken from reference TRBV19 and TRBJ1-2, reads DGGITQSPKYLFRKEGQNVTLSCEQNLNHDAMYWYRQDPGQGLRLIYYSQIVNDFQKGDIAEGYSVSREKKESFPLTVTSAQKNPTAFYLCASRPGTATNYGYTFGSGTRLTVV.

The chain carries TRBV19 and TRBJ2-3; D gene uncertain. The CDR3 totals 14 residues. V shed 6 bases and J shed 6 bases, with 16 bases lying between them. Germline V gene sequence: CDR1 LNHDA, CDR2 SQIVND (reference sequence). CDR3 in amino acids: CASRTTPTTDTQYF. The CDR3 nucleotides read TGTGCCAGTAGAACTACCCCTACTACGGATACGCAGTATTTT.

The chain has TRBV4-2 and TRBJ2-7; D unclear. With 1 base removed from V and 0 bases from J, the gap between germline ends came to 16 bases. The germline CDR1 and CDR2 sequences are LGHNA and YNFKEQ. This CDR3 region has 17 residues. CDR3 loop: CASSQVGVRKSSYEQYF. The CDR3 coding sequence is TGTGCCAGCAGCCAAGTCGGTGTGCGGAAGAGCTCCTACGAGCAGTACTTC.

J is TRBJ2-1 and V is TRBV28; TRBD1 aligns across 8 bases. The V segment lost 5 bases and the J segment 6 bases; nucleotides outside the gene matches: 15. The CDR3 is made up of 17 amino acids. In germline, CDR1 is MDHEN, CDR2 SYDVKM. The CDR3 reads CASSQSAWTGSGNEQFF. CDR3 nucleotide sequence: TGTGCCAGCAGTCAATCCGCCTGGACAGGGTCTGGCAATGAGCAGTTCTTC.

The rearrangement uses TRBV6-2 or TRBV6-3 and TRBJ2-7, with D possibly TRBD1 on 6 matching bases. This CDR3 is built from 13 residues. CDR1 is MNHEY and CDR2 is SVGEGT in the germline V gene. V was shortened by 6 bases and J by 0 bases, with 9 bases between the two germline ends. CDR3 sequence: CASSDRSSYEQYF. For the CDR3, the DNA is TGTGCCAGCAGCGACAGGAGCTCCTACGAGCAGTACTTC.

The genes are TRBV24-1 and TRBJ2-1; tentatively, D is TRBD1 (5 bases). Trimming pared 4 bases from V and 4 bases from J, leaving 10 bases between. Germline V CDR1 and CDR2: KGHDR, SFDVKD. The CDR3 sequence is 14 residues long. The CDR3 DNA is TGTGCCACCAGTGAGTCGACAGTTTACAATGAGCAGTTCTTC. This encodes CATSESTVYNEQFF.

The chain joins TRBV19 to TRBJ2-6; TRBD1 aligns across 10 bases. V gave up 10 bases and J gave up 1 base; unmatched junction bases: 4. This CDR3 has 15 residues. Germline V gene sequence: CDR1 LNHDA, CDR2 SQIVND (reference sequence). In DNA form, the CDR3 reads TGTGCCACCTCGGACAGGGGGTCTGGGGCCAACGTCCTGACTTTC. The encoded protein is CATSDRGSGANVLTF.

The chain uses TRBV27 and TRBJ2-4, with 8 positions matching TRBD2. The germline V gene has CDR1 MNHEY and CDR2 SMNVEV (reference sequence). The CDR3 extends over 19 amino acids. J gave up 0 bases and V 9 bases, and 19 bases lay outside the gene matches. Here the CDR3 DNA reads TGTGCCAGACATCCCGCGGGGGGAACAACACCCCTAGCCAAAAACATTCAGTACTTC. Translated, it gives CARHPAGGTTPLAKNIQYF.

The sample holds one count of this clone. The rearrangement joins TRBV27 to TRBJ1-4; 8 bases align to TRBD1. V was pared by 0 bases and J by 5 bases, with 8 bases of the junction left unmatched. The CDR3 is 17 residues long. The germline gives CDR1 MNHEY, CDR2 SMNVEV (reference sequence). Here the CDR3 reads CASSLSPGTGLNEKLFF. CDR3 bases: TGTGCCAGCAGTTTATCGCCCGGGACAGGCCTGAATGAAAAACTGTTTTTT.

CDR3 in DNA: TGTGCCAGCATCGGCTCCACAGGGGCATCCTACGAGCAGTACTTC. Amino acids: CASIGSTGASYEQYF. This chain uses TRBV25-1 with TRBJ2-7; 7 nucleotides agree with TRBD1. Germline loops: CDR1 MGHDK, CDR2 SYGVNS. After removal of 7 bases from V and 1 base from J, the junction contained 10 bases not matched to a gene. CDR3 length: 15 residues.

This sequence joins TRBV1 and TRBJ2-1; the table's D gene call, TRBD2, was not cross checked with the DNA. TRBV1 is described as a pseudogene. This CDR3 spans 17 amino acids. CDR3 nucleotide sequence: TGCACCAGCAGCCAACCATCCCTCGGGGACTCGAACAATGAGCAGTTCTTC. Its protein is CTSSQPSLGDSNNEQFF.

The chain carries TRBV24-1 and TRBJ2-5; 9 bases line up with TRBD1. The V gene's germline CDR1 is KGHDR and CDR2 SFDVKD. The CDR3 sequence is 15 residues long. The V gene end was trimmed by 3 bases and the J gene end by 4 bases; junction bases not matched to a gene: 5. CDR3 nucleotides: TGTGCCACCAGTGATGCCGGACAGGGGCTAGAGACCCAGTACTTC. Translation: CATSDAGQGLETQYF.

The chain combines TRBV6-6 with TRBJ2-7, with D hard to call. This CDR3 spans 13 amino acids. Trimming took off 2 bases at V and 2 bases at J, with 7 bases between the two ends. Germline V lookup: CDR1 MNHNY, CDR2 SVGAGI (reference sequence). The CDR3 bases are TGTGCCAGCAGTTACGATAGCACCTACGAGCAGTACTTC. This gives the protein CASSYDSTYEQYF.

CDR3 in DNA: TGTGCCAGCAGTCGGGGACAGGGGGTGAGTCAGCCCCAGCATTTT. Residues: CASSRGQGVSQPQHF. The chain links TRBV9 to TRBJ1-5; 11 positions match TRBD1. This CDR3 has 15 amino acids. The J segment lost 6 bases and the V segment lost 5 bases, leaving 7 bases of the junction unmatched. Germline lookup yields CDR1 SGDLS and CDR2 YYNGEE.